These 21 T cell receptor beta chains originate from one sample sequenced in a study of T-cell reconstitution after alpha-beta-depleted transplantation in children. Molecular barcoding with unique molecular identifiers was used for the TCRbeta library. MiXCR, applied by TCRdb to the PCR reads, yields one record per CDR3 protein. The sample has some 600,000 distinct CDR3 sequences, roughly 17% seen once. The source was PBMCs from the stem cell graft donor, collected from the stem cell graft. The receptors were sampled from a human donor who donated a stem cell graft to a child with acute myeloid leukemia.

This clonotype was counted between two and nine times. The CDR3 region has the DNA TGTGCCAGCAGCCAAGAGCCCACAGGGATCGTCACAGATACGCAGTATTTT. It encodes CASSQEPTGIVTDTQYF. The chain joins TRBV7-2 to TRBJ2-3, with D maybe TRBD1 (6 bases). Germline assignment: CDR1 SGHTA and CDR2 FQGNSA. V lost 5 bases and J lost 2, with 20 bases in between. This CDR3 comprises 17 residues.

The chain has TRBV5-1 and TRBJ2-3; D possibly corresponds to TRBD2 (6 bases). This CDR3 is built from 15 residues. Germline lookup yields CDR1 SGHRS and CDR2 YFSETQ. Deletions cut 0 bases from V and 6 bases from J, with 14 bases between. The CDR3 region has the DNA TGCGCCAGCAGCTTGGTCTCGGGGAGCGGGGATACGCAGTATTTT. This codes for CASSLVSGSGDTQYF.

This sequence joins TRBV5-1 and TRBJ2-3; D gene ambiguous. CDR1 is SGHRS, CDR2 YFSETQ, per germline. The CDR3 has 14 residues. V dropped 3 bases and J dropped 2 bases, with 10 bases sitting between them. CDR3 sequence (DNA): TGCGCCAGCAGCTATGGAGAGTTCACAGATACGCAGTATTTT. It translates to CASSYGEFTDTQYF.

The rearrangement joins TRBV19 to TRBJ2-2, with TRBD1 matching over 7 bases. After removal of 3 bases from V and 4 bases from J, the junction contained 5 bases not matched to a gene. The CDR3 runs to 15 residues. In germline, CDR1 is LNHDA, CDR2 SQIVND (reference sequence). In DNA, the CDR3 is TGTGCCAGTAGTATCTTATACAGGGGCACCGGGGAGCTGTTTTTT. Its protein product is CASSILYRGTGELFF.

This clonotype was seen many times. CDR3 sequence (DNA): TGTGCCAGCAGCTATCCGGGACAGGAAACAGATACGCAGTATTTT. It translates to CASSYPGQETDTQYF. The chain links TRBV7-2 to TRBJ2-3, with 8 bases lining up with TRBD1. With 4 bases clipped from V and 3 bases from J, the junction kept 6 bases outside the gene matches. Germline loops: CDR1 SGHTA, CDR2 FQGNSA. CDR3 length: 15 residues. The variable domain in full, with the rest retrieved from reference TRBV7-2 and TRBJ2-3, is GAGVSQSPSNKVTEKGKDVELRCDPISGHTALYWYRQSLGQGLEFLIYFQGNSAPDKSGLPSDRFSAERTGGSVSTLTIQRTQQEDSAVYLCASSYPGQETDTQYFGPGTRLTVL.

The chain couples TRBV11-2 to TRBJ2-4; 16 bases line up with TRBD2. Germline CDR1 and CDR2: SGHAT and FQNNGV. The CDR3 totals 20 residues. The V and J ends lost 5 bases and 2 bases, in that order; junction bases with no gene match: 12. In DNA, the CDR3 is TGTGCCAGCAGCCAGCGGCCGGGACTAGCGGGGGGGAGAACCAAAAACATTCAGTACTTC. Its translation is CASSQRPGLAGGRTKNIQYF.

This clonotype was seen many times. The rearrangement joins TRBV5-1 to TRBJ1-1; 8 bases fit TRBD1. The length of the CDR3 is 15 residues. Germline CDR1 and CDR2: SGHRS and YFSETQ. Trimming took 4 bases from V and 1 from J; bases not matched to a gene: 6. The CDR3 loop is CASSSRQGTNTEAFF. For the CDR3, the DNA is TGCGCCAGCAGCAGTCGACAGGGGACGAACACTGAAGCTTTCTTT. Looking up the rest from reference TRBV5-1 and TRBJ1-1 gives the full variable domain: KAGVTQTPRYLIKTRGQQVTLSCSPISGHRSVSWYQQTPGQGLQFLFEYFSETQRNKGNFPGRFSGRQFSNSRSEMNVSTLELGDSALYLCASSSRQGTNTEAFFGQGTRLTVV.

This clonotype was seen ten or more times. The J gene is TRBJ2-1, the V gene TRBV6-5; TRBD1 matches at 11 bases. V trimming: 6 bases; J trimming: 6 bases; junction bases outside the gene matches: 10. CDR1 is MNHEY, CDR2 SVGAGI, per germline. There are 16 residues in the CDR3. The CDR3 here is CASRLRTGGLSNEQFF. CDR3 nucleotides: TGTGCCAGCAGGCTAAGGACAGGGGGCTTATCCAATGAGCAGTTCTTC.

This chain links TRBV5-1 with TRBJ1-2; 8 bases are a match to TRBD1. This CDR3 is 17 amino acids long. V dropped 2 bases and J dropped 4; count of bases not matched to a gene: 13. Germline CDR1 reads SGHRS; CDR2 reads YFSETQ. The chain's CDR3 is CASSLQPQGAQSYGYTF. CDR3 in DNA: TGCGCCAGCAGCTTACAACCGCAGGGGGCCCAATCCTATGGCTACACCTTC.

The V call is TRBV20-1, the J call TRBJ1-4; D not resolved. CDR3 length equals 14 residues. CDR1 is DFQATT and CDR2 is SNEGSKA in the germline V gene (reference sequence). V shed 5 bases and J shed 7 bases, with 17 bases lying between them. In DNA, the CDR3 is TGCAGTGCTGCCTTAAGAGGGCTGGGTGAAAAACTGTTTTTT. Its translation is CSAALRGLGEKLFF.

This clonotype was picked up a small number of times. This chain uses TRBV5-1 with TRBJ2-5; 14 bases are a match to TRBD2. This CDR3 is 17 amino acids long. The trim removed 4 bases at V and 3 bases at J, leaving 8 bases unmatched. Looked up from germline, CDR1 is SGHRS and CDR2 is YFSETQ. The CDR3 is CASSHGLAGGREETQYF. The CDR3 DNA sequence: TGCGCCAGCAGCCACGGACTAGCGGGGGGAAGAGAAGAGACCCAGTACTTC.

This chain uses TRBV7-8 with TRBJ2-3; TRBD1 matches at 9 bases. The J segment lost 1 base and the V segment lost 5 bases, leaving 7 bases of the junction unmatched. Germline loops: CDR1 SGHVS, CDR2 FQNEAQ. This CDR3 has 16 amino acids. This chain's CDR3 is CASSVDRGYGTDTQYF. CDR3 nucleotide sequence: TGTGCCAGCAGCGTAGACAGGGGGTACGGCACAGATACGCAGTATTTT.

This clonotype was detected only a few times. The chain couples TRBV19 to TRBJ1-1, with D unresolved. V gave up 3 bases and J gave up 0 bases, with 17 bases separating them. From germline, CDR1 is LNHDA and CDR2 SQIVND (reference sequence). This CDR3 contains 17 residues. CDR3 nucleotides: TGTGCCAGTAGTATCGGGTCACGTCTCGACATGAACACTGAAGCTTTCTTT. It codes for CASSIGSRLDMNTEAFF.

This clonotype was seen at least ten times. This chain connects TRBV29-1 to TRBJ2-1; TRBD1 aligns across 11 bases. This CDR3 comprises 14 residues. The V segment lost 4 bases and the J segment 6 bases; nucleotides outside the gene matches: 5. The germline V gene has CDR1 SQVTM and CDR2 ANQGSEA. DNA for the CDR3: TGCAGCGTTGCACGGACAGGGGGCCGCAATGAGCAGTTCTTC. Protein product: CSVARTGGRNEQFF.

The chain combines TRBV7-8 with TRBJ1-1; TRBD1 matches at 8 bases. V was clipped by 5 bases and J by 0 bases; unmatched bases: 5. Germline assignment: CDR1 SGHVS and CDR2 FQNEAQ. This CDR3 comprises 15 residues. CDR3 nucleotide sequence: TGTGCCAGCAGCGCGGGACAGGTTTTGAACACTGAAGCTTTCTTT. It is translated as CASSAGQVLNTEAFF.

V and J are TRBV28 and TRBJ1-2; the match to TRBD1 covers 8 bases. Germline V gene lookup returns CDR1 MDHEN and CDR2 SYDVKM. V dropped 6 bases and J dropped 4; count of bases not matched to a gene: 7. The length of the CDR3 is 14 residues. Here the CDR3 DNA reads TGTGCCAGCAGGTCTCAGGGGGCCTCCTATGGCTACACCTTC. Translated: CASRSQGASYGYTF.

This chain connects TRBV5-4 to TRBJ2-7; TRBD1 aligns across 7 bases. The CDR3 is 12 amino acids. Germline-derived CDR1 and CDR2 are SGHNT and YYREEE (reference sequence). Losses at the gene ends were 4 bases for V and 8 bases for J; bases not matched to a gene: 6. CDR3 sequence reads: CASSRDSVQQYF. For the CDR3, the DNA is TGTGCCAGCAGCCGGGACAGCGTACAGCAGTACTTC.

The chain recombines TRBV7-8 with TRBJ2-7; 14 nucleotides match TRBD2. The trim removed 5 bases at V and 6 bases at J, leaving 15 bases unmatched. Germline V gene data show CDR1 as SGHVS and CDR2 as FQNEAQ. CDR3 length equals 18 residues. CDR3 sequence: CASSPRLAGGNRGFEQYF. The DNA for the CDR3 is TGTGCCAGCAGCCCTCGACTAGCGGGGGGGAACCGTGGGTTCGAGCAGTACTTC.

This clonotype appeared a few times. The rearrangement links TRBV5-1 to TRBJ2-3; D gene uncertain. The CDR3 loop spans 15 amino acids. Germline V lookup: CDR1 SGHRS, CDR2 YFSETQ. The germline V and J ends were trimmed by 3 bases and 6 bases, with 17 bases remaining between them. CDR3 nucleotide sequence: TGCGCCAGCAGCTCCCATAGACCAGCGTGGGATACGCAGTATTTT. This gives the protein CASSSHRPAWDTQYF.

The J gene is TRBJ2-7, the V gene TRBV4-3, with D hard to call. Trimming cost V 2 bases and J 7 bases, with 15 bases left between them. The CDR3 runs 14 residues. Germline CDR1 and CDR2: LGHNA and YSLEER. This chain's CDR3 is CASSQSPVMREQYF. CDR3 bases: TGCGCCAGCAGCCAATCCCCGGTAATGAGGGAGCAGTACTTC.

There are a few counts of this clonotype. The V and J genes are TRBV28 and TRBJ2-3; D remains ambiguous. The CDR3 is made up of 15 amino acids. Germline-derived CDR1 and CDR2 are MDHEN and SYDVKM. Trimming took 2 bases from V and 0 from J, leaving 9 bases between them. The CDR3: CASSLDWPSTDTQYF. The CDR3 nucleotides are TGTGCCAGCAGTTTAGATTGGCCTAGCACAGATACGCAGTATTTT.